The sequence of this TCR beta chain was determined in a study of OX40 agonist ivuxolimab in advanced cancers. Study-level background: Every 2 weeks, patients received ivuxolimab intravenously, dosed at 0.01 to 10 mg/kg.

Study-level points and caveats: Both blood CD4+ and CD8+ T cells showed clonal growth by week 6 at 0.1 to 3.0 mg/kg.

Worth noting for this clone: Its specificity is not known.

Profiled with immunoSEQ multiplex PCR; TCRdb holds only in-frame clones, not every one. Among about 82,000 clones listed, about 85% were seen once. Germline V CDR1 and CDR2: KGHSH, LQKENI. V lost 3 bases, J lost 6 bases, and 12 bases lay in between. The CDR3 consists of 14 residues. V usage is TRBV18 and J usage is TRBJ1-5, with D perhaps matching TRBD1 (5 bases). The source material was CD4+ or CD8+ T cells sorted from blood, sampled in a trial of the OX40 agonist ivuxolimab. The TCR comes from an adult with an advanced solid tumor such as melanoma, head and neck, liver or kidney cancer. CDR3 sequence reads: CASSPGQGTQPQHF. The CDR3 DNA reads as TGTGCCAGCTCACCCGGGCAGGGTACTCAGCCCCAGCATTTT.